This TCR beta chain was recorded in a study of T cell responses to AZD1222 COVID-19 vaccine. Findings and limits, study-wide: The sample set comprised mostly white British donors with more females, and clonal diversity was possibly underestimated.

Germline V gene data show CDR1 as LNHDA and CDR2 as SQIVND (reference sequence). V lost 4 bases to trimming and J lost 1 base, with 7 bases between them. The CDR3 sequence is 13 residues long. Method: immunoSEQ multiplex PCR; TCRdb's copy keeps in-frame clones and lacks some. The table lists just under 150,000 clones, roughly 89% of them singletons, with roughly 1.8% in the top ten. Worth noting for this clone: Its antigen is not identified.

Sample: peripheral blood, taken 28 days after the second AZD1222 dose. The TCR originated in an adult who received the AZD1222 COVID-19 vaccine. The J gene is TRBJ1-1, the V gene TRBV19; D not resolved. The CDR3 loop reads CASSNNKNTEAFF. The DNA for the CDR3 is TGTGCCAGTAGTAATAATAAGAACACTGAAGCTTTCTTT.